This T cell receptor (beta chain) stems from a study of long-term antiretroviral therapy in people with HIV. Regarding the study as a whole: Controls exceeded HIV repertoires in CDR3 length range. Dominant in the repertoire at all time points were clones expanded before ART.

About this clone: Its antigen is currently unknown.

Survey level was the resolution at which the v3.0 immunoSEQ assay ran. Repertoires were generated with immunoSEQ multiplex PCR, while TCRdb's copy carries only in-frame clones and drops some. The data hold fewer than 40,000 clones, with over 70% observed a single time. This TCR was sampled from a woman aged 50 to 65 with HIV. Material: unsorted PBMCs, obtained 3.1 years after starting antiretroviral therapy.

CDR3 in amino acids: CASSPRQGTHYGYTF. In DNA, the CDR3 is TGTGCCAGCAGTCCGCGACAGGGTACGCACTATGGCTACACCTTC. The chain is built from TRBV27 and TRBJ1-2, with 7 bases that match TRBD1. J gave up 3 bases and V 5 bases, and 9 bases lay outside the gene matches. The V gene's germline CDR1 is MNHEY and CDR2 SMNVEV (reference sequence). The CDR3 runs 15 residues.